This T cell receptor (beta chain) was found in a study of blood T cell repertoires in COVID-19. This table comes from immunoSEQ multiplex PCR, and its TCRdb copy is limited to in-frame clones, with some not included. The table has about 150,000 clones, roughly 83% seen once. V was trimmed by 3 bases and J by 4 bases, leaving 13 bases between them. Germline V gene sequence: CDR1 PRHDT, CDR2 FYEKMQ (reference sequence). This CDR3 has 15 residues. The V and J genes are TRBV13 and TRBJ1-5, with D perhaps matching TRBD1 (6 bases). The clonotype comes from a woman aged 60-70 years with acute or convalescent COVID-19. Source material: peripheral blood. CDR3 protein: CASSFGATGNQPQHF. The CDR3 DNA sequence: TGTGCCAGCAGCTTCGGTGCGACAGGAAATCAGCCCCAGCATTTT.